This T cell receptor beta chain was retrieved from a study of T cells in Graves' hyperthyroidism and ophthalmopathy. V was clipped by 8 bases and J by 3 bases, with 16 bases between them. The CDR3 sequence is 15 residues long. CDR1 ENHRY and CDR2 SYGVKD come from the germline V gene. Disease duration under 2 months; hyperthyroidism patients were aged 18 to 65. The study left out patients who had uncontrolled infection, other autoimmune disease, pregnancy or lactation. For the diagnoses, clinical symptoms, serum thyroxine and TRAb, thyroid ultrasound and orbital computed tomography were used. PBMCs were derived from around 10 ml fresh peripheral blood. RNA transcripts were the template for amplifying TCR beta CDR3 regions. When the TCR CDR3 underwent first-round RT-PCR, the HTBI primer set was used. TCRdb reprocessed the multiplex PCR reads via MiXCR and lists one record per CDR3 protein. This sample carries some 510,000 distinct CDR3 sequences, 20% of them seen once, and the ten largest clones take about 25%.

This TCR came from a man aged 18 to 30 with Graves' hyperthyroidism. The sample comprised blood. The chain has TRBV10-3 and TRBJ2-2; D assignment may be TRBD1 or TRBD2 (7 bases each). CDR3 residues: CAIRGAGGDTGELFF. DNA for the CDR3: TGTGCCATCCGGGGCGCAGGGGGGGACACCGGGGAGCTGTTTTTT.